This T cell receptor (beta chain) derives from a study of blood T cell repertoires in COVID-19 (dated by TCRdb to about 2020). Regarding the study in general: Samples covering the acute and convalescent phases of COVID-19 were provided by collaborators in the United States, Italy and Spain. The prospective study material was composed of cDNA or gDNA derived from T cells, B-cell-depleted T cells, or PBMCs. Subjects who had been exposed to COVID-19, were actively infected with it, or had recovered from it provided the deeply sampled blood TCRbeta repertoires that made up the dataset. A freely available public database, intended as a resource for researchers studying the immune response to SARS-CoV-2, is where the repertoires were released. The samples were drawn from the first 160 participants of the ongoing ImmuneRACE study and from 1,254 subjects provided by 6 global collaborators. A de-identified subject ID, COVID-19 status, age in years and sex were almost always included in the sample metadata. HLA class I and class II types, where available, came from metadata supplied by the sample provider rather than from assay-based typing.

Results and caveats for the whole study, not just this receptor: The amount of clinical and demographic metadata varied by source and participant and was provided uncurated.

TCRbeta CDR3 regions were amplified from genomic DNA using the immunoSEQ Assay, a bias-controlled multiplex PCR. In the authors' own workflow: Nucleated cell counts per sample were estimated from amplification of reference gene primers within the assay. Sequence reads were collapsed and filtered to measure the absolute abundance of every unique TCRbeta CDR3 rearrangement. For each sample, productive Simpson clonality was calculated as the square root of Simpson's diversity index across productive rearrangements. TCRdb carries this immuneACCESS record with in-frame sequences only. Its versions omit some clonotypes, under half of them owing to an unresolved V gene in the studies checked, with the rest unexplained. The DNA was the basis for D and trimming; V, J and clone size are from that table. Here the sample has 73,000 or so clones; around 90% occur a single time. The ten largest clones represent approximately 14% of the sample.

Via the germline V gene, CDR1 is MRHNA and CDR2 SNTAGT. From cysteine to phenylalanine, the CDR3 is 15 amino acids long. Only CDR3 DNA remains: 45 bases, in frame from the first base. Compared with germline, V lacks 9 bases and J lacks 9 bases; bases without a gene match: 14. Collaborating institutions collected whole blood in K2EDTA tubes following their own protocols. For TCRbeta analysis, collaborator samples were shipped as frozen whole blood, as isolated PBMCs, or as DNA extracted from either sample type. With regard to this clone: There is no known antigen for this receptor. It has no much larger one-base neighbor in the sample; base qualities were not kept.

The clonotype was recovered from a human donor with active COVID-19. The donor label of this sample is uncertain. Input material: peripheral blood. The chain was built from TRBV6-4 and TRBJ2-1; 10 bases in between match TRBD1. The nucleotide sequence is given as TGTGCCAGTATCCTTCGCGGGACAGGGGTCGGTGAGCAGTTCTTC. It translates to CASILRGTGVGEQFF.